These 14 T cell receptor beta chains share one sample of origin, sequenced in a study of T cells after somatic rescue of genetic block. Profiling relied on immunoSEQ multiplex PCR, and the TCRdb table lists in-frame clones only, not all of them. The sample includes under 150,000 clones, over 80% seen only once; the top ten take about 1.5%. The material sequenced was peripheral blood mononuclear cells (PBMCs). The receptors shown here come from a woman aged 18-29 years.

The chain is built from TRBV4-3 and TRBJ2-1, with 11 bases that match TRBD2. J lost 4 bases, V lost 1 base, and 0 bases had no gene match. CDR1 is LGHNA, CDR2 YSLEER, per germline. The CDR3 covers 15 residues. Written as DNA, the CDR3 is TGCGCCAGCAGCCAAGGACTAGCGGGGTACAATGAGCAGTTCTTC. It is translated as CASSQGLAGYNEQFF.

The V and J genes are TRBV19 and TRBJ1-1, with a weak D call TRBD1 (5 bases). The CDR3 loop spans 15 amino acids. Germline CDR1 reads LNHDA; CDR2 reads SQIVND (reference sequence). V was shortened by 1 base and J by 5 bases, with 14 bases between the two germline ends. DNA of the CDR3: TGTGCCAGTAGTATAGGAGGAGGGGCTCTAACTGAAGCTTTCTTT. It is translated as CASSIGGGALTEAFF.

The gene calls are TRBV11-3 and TRBJ2-5, with unresolved D. Germline V gene sequence: CDR1 SGHNT, CDR2 YENEEA. Trimming cost V 1 base and J 1 base, with 7 bases left between them. This CDR3 spans 14 amino acids. Here the CDR3 DNA reads TGTGCCAGCAGCTTAGCAGATACCCAAGAGACCCAGTACTTC. It is translated as CASSLADTQETQYF. The full variable domain, rest sourced from reference TRBV11-3 and TRBJ2-5, is EAGVVQSPRYKIIEKKQPVAFWCNPISGHNTLYWYLQNLGQGPELLIRYENEEAVDDSQLPKDRFSAERLKGVDSTLKIQPAELGDSAVYLCASSLADTQETQYFGPGTRLLVL.

The chain joins TRBV6-1 to TRBJ2-3; a possible D gene is TRBD1 (5 bases). From germline, CDR1 is MNHNS and CDR2 SASEGT. The CDR3 has 15 amino acids. Deletions cut 6 bases from V and 0 bases from J, with 13 bases between. The CDR3 spells CASSLWGMSTDTQYF. CDR3 nucleotides: TGTGCCAGCAGCCTTTGGGGCATGAGCACAGATACGCAGTATTTT.

V gene TRBV27 combines with J gene TRBJ1-1; 9 bases fit TRBD1. The CDR3 is 17 residues long. Germline V lookup: CDR1 MNHEY, CDR2 SMNVEV (reference sequence). V lost 4 bases, J lost 7 bases, and 16 bases stayed unmatched. Here the CDR3 DNA reads TGTGCCAGCAGTTCCATATTTGGGACAGGGATGGGGCTTGAAGCTTTCTTT. It translates to CASSSIFGTGMGLEAFF.

The chain links TRBV5-4 to TRBJ2-3; perhaps D is TRBD1 or TRBD2 (5 bases each). CDR1 and CDR2 from the germline V gene are SGHNT and YYREEE (reference sequence). Trimming left V 0 bases short and J 2 bases short, with 19 bases between. The CDR3 covers 18 residues. The CDR3 sequence is CASSLGGVGRALTDTQYF. The DNA for the CDR3 is TGTGCCAGCAGCTTGGGAGGGGTGGGCAGGGCCCTCACAGATACGCAGTATTTT. Drawing the rest from reference TRBV5-4 and TRBJ2-3, the complete variable domain is ETGVTQSPTHLIKTRGQQVTLRCSSQSGHNTVSWYQQALGQGPQFIFQYYREEENGRGNFPPRFSGLQFPNYSSELNVNALELDDSALYLCASSLGGVGRALTDTQYFGPGTRLTVL.

The chain is built from TRBV7-6 and TRBJ1-3; maybe TRBD1 (5 bases). Between the trimmed V and J ends, which lost 1 base and 6 bases, there was a span of 16 bases. This CDR3 is built from 16 residues. The germline gives CDR1 SGHVS, CDR2 FNYEAQ. CDR3 DNA: TGTGCCAGCAGCTTAGGGACTCGGGACTCCTTAAACACCATATATTTT. Translation gives CASSLGTRDSLNTIYF.

This clone was detected only once. The chain is built from TRBV29-1 and TRBJ2-1; TRBD1 is a possible D gene (6 bases). The CDR3 has 10 amino acids. CDR1 and CDR2 (germline): SQVTM, ANQGSEA. Trimming took 6 bases from V and 9 from J, leaving 9 bases between them. DNA of the CDR3: TGCAGCGTATGGACAGTTGAGCAGTTCTTC. Protein product: CSVWTVEQFF.

This chain links TRBV11-2 with TRBJ1-2; 8 bases agree with TRBD1. Germline V gives CDR1 SGHAT, CDR2 FQNNGV. With 1 base clipped from V and 0 bases from J, the junction kept 4 bases outside the gene matches. This CDR3 has 16 amino acids. The CDR3 reads CASSLVRTGTNYGYTF. The DNA of the CDR3 is TGTGCCAGCAGCTTAGTTCGGACAGGGACTAACTATGGCTACACCTTC.

The chain recombines TRBV12-5 with TRBJ2-2, with TRBD2 matching over 15 bases. CDR3 length: 18 residues. CDR1 LGHNT and CDR2 FRNRAP come from the germline V gene. The trim removed 6 bases at V and 7 bases at J, leaving 12 bases unmatched. CDR3 region: CASGASVGLAGGNGELFF. As DNA, the CDR3 is TGTGCTAGTGGCGCATCCGTTGGACTAGCGGGGGGGAACGGGGAGCTGTTTTTT. Supplemented by reference TRBV12-5 and TRBJ2-2, the full variable domain reads DARVTQTPRHKVTEMGQEVTMRCQPILGHNTVFWYRQTMMQGLELLAYFRNRAPLDDSGMPKDRFSAEMPDATLATLKIQPSEPRDSAVYFCASGASVGLAGGNGELFFGEGSRLTVL.

The table lists this clone with a count of one. The J gene is TRBJ2-1, the V gene TRBV28, with TRBD2 matching over 9 bases. CDR1 MDHEN and CDR2 SYDVKM come from the germline V gene. This CDR3 comprises 12 residues. CDR3 coding DNA: TGTGCATGCGGGGGGGCAGGCAATGAGCAGTTCTTC. Encoded protein: CACGGAGNEQFF. Full variable domain (outside the CDR3, taken from reference TRBV28 and TRBJ2-1): DVKVTQSSRYLVKRTGEKVFLECVQDMDHENMFWYRQDPGLGLRLIYFSYDVKMKEKGDIPEGYSVSREKKERFSLILESASTNQTSMYLCACGGAGNEQFFGPGTRLTVL.

The J gene is TRBJ2-2, the V gene TRBV7-6, with D perhaps being TRBD1 or TRBD2 (5 bases each). Germline CDR1 is SGHVS and CDR2 is FNYEAQ. CDR3 length equals 17 residues. V gave up 5 bases and J gave up 6 bases, with 22 bases separating them. CDR3 amino acids: CASSQDAWGRTAGELFF. DNA of the CDR3: TGTGCCAGCAGCCAGGACGCGTGGGGGAGAACTGCCGGGGAGCTGTTTTTT.

The genes are TRBV7-2 and TRBJ2-1, with TRBD2 matching over 7 bases. Germline V gives CDR1 SGHTA, CDR2 FQGNSA. Losses at the gene ends were 6 bases for V and 0 bases for J; bases not matched to a gene: 8. The length of the CDR3 is 16 residues. As DNA, the CDR3 is TGTGCCAGCAGGGATACTAGCGCGAGCTCCTACAATGAGCAGTTCTTC. This translates into CASRDTSASSYNEQFF.

The genes are TRBV19 and TRBJ2-3, with 9 positions matching TRBD2. The CDR3 extends over 15 amino acids. The junction had 3 bases not matched to a gene; V was cut back by 3 bases and J by 2 bases. Germline assignment: CDR1 LNHDA and CDR2 SQIVND (reference sequence). The CDR3 loop reads CASSMRGGLTDTQYF. CDR3 bases: TGTGCCAGTAGTATGCGGGGGGGACTCACAGATACGCAGTATTTT.